This TCR beta chain is drawn from a study of T cell responses to AZD1222 COVID-19 vaccine. General observations from the study: CD4 TCRs associated with vaccination spanned spike, dominating at 160-218 and 743-854. Breadth and depth of Spike-specific TCRs rose after two AZD1222 doses. Reports indicate that nearly half of spike-specific TCRs are directed at unmutated variant regions. White British ancestry dominated among donors, who included more females, and clonal diversity was possibly underestimated.

Germline V gene data show CDR1 as SGHKS and CDR2 as YYEKEE (reference sequence). J was trimmed by 4 bases and V by 4 bases; bases with no gene match: 8. This CDR3 has 16 residues. Repertoires were generated with immunoSEQ multiplex PCR, while TCRdb's copy carries only in-frame clones and drops some. The table shows roughly 170,000 clones, with around 94% occurring only once. In its sample, this clone was seen once. Its antigen is currently unknown. Sample: peripheral blood, taken 28 days after the second AZD1222 dose. The receptor was isolated from an adult who received the AZD1222 COVID-19 vaccine. The chain carries TRBV5-5 and TRBJ1-1; 12 bases match TRBD1. The CDR3 nucleotides read TGTGCCAGCAGCCTAGCAGGGACAGGGGGCATCACTGAAGCTTTCTTT. Residues: CASSLAGTGGITEAFF.